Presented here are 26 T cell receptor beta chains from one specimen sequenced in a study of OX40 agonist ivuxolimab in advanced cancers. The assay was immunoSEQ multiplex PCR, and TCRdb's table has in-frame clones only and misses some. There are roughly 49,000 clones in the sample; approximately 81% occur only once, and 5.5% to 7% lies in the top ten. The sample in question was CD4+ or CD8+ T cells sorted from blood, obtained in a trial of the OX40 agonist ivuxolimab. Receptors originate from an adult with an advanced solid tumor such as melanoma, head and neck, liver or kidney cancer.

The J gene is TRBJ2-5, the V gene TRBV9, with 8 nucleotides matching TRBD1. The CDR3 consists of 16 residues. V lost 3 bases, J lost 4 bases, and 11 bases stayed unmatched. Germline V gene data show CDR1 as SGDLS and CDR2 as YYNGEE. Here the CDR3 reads CASSGRALDRGETQYF. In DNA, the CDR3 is TGTGCCAGCAGCGGGAGGGCCCTCGACAGGGGAGAGACCCAGTACTTC.

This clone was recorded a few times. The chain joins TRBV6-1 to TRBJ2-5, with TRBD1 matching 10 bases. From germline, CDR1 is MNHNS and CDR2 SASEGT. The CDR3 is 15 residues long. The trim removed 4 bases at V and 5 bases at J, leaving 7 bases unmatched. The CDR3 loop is CASSGDRGPGETQYF. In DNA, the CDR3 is TGTGCCAGCAGTGGAGACAGGGGGCCTGGTGAGACCCAGTACTTC.

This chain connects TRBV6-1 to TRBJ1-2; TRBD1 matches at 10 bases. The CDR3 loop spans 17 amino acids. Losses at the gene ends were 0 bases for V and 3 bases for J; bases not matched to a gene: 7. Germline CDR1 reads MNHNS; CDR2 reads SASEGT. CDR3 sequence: CASSEAFGTGEDYGYTF. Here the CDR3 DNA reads TGTGCCAGCAGTGAAGCGTTCGGGACAGGGGAAGACTATGGCTACACCTTC.

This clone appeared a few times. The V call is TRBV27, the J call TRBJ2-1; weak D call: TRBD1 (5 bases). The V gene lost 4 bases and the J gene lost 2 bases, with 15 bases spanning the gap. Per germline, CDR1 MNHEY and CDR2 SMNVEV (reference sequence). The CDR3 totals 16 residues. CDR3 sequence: CASSSPTVVTYNEQFF. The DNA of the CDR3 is TGTGCCAGCAGTTCCCCGACAGTAGTCACCTACAATGAGCAGTTCTTC.

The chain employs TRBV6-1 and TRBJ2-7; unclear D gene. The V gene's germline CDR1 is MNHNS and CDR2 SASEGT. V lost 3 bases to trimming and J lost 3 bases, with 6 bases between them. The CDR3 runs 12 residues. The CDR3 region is CASSDLSYEQYV. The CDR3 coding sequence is TGTGCCAGCAGTGATCTCAGCTACGAGCAGTACGTC.

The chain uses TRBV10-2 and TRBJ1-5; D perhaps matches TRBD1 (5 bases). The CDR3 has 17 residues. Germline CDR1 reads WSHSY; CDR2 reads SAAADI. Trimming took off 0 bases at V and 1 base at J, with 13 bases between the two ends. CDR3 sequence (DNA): TGCGCCAGCAGTGAGTCGACTCAGGGTCTGAGCAATCAGCCCCAGCATTTT. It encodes CASSESTQGLSNQPQHF.

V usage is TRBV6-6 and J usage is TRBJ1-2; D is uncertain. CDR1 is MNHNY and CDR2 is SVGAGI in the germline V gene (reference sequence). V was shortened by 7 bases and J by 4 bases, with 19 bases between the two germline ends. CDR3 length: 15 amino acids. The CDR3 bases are TGTGCCAGCATCGAAGGGAGGGAGGCGGGCTATGGCTACACCTTC. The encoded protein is CASIEGREAGYGYTF.

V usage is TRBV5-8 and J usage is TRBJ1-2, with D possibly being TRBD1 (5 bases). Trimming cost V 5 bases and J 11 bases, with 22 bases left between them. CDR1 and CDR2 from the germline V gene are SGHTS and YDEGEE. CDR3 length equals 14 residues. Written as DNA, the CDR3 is TGTGCCAGCAGACATAACCGGGACCTCCTGGGTTACACCTTC. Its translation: CASRHNRDLLGYTF.

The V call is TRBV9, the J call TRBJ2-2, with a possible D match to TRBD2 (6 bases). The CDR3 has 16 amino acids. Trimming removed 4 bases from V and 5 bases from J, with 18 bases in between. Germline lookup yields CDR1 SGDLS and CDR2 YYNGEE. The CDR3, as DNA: TGTGCCAGCAGCTTTTGGGACTTTCCCGATACCGGGGAGCTGTTTTTT. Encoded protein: CASSFWDFPDTGELFF. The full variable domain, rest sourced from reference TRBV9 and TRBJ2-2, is DSGVTQTPKHLITATGQRVTLRCSPRSGDLSVYWYQQSLDQGLQFLIQYYNGEERAKGNILERFSAQQFPDLHSELNLSSLELGDSALYFCASSFWDFPDTGELFFGEGSRLTVL.

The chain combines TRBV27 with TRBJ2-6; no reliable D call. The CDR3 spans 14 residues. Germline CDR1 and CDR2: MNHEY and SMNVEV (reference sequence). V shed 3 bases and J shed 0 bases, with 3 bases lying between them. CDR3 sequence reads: CASSFISGANVLTF. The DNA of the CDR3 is TGTGCCAGCAGTTTCATCTCTGGGGCCAACGTCCTGACTTTC.

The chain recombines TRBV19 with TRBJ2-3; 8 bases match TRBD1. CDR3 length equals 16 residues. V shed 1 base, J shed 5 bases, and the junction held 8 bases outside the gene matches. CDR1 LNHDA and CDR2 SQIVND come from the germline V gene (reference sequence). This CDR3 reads CASSIVGRGPGDTQYF. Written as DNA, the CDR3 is TGTGCCAGTAGTATAGTGGGCAGGGGGCCAGGAGATACGCAGTATTTT.

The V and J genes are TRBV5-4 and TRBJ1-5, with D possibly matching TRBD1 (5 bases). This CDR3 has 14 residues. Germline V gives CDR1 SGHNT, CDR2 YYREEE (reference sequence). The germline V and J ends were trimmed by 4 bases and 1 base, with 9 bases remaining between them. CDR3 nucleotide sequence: TGTGCCAGCAGCCTGAAGGGGAGCAATCAGCCCCAGCATTTT. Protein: CASSLKGSNQPQHF. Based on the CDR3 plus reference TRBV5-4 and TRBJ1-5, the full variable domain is ETGVTQSPTHLIKTRGQQVTLRCSSQSGHNTVSWYQQALGQGPQFIFQYYREEENGRGNFPPRFSGLQFPNYSSELNVNALELDDSALYLCASSLKGSNQPQHFGDGTRLSIL.

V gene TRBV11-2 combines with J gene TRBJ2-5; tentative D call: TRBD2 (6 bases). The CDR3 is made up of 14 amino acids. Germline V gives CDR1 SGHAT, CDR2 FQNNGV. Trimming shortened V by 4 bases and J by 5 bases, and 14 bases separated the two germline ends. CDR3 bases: TGTGCCAGCAGCTGGAGGGCCTTCGGCGAGACCCAGTACTTC. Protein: CASSWRAFGETQYF.

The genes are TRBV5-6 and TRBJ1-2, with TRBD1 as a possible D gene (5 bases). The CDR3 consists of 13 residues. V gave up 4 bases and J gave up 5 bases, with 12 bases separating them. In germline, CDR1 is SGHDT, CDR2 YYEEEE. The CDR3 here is CASSASGGYGYTF. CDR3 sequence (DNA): TGTGCCAGCAGCGCATCCGGGGGGTATGGCTACACCTTC.

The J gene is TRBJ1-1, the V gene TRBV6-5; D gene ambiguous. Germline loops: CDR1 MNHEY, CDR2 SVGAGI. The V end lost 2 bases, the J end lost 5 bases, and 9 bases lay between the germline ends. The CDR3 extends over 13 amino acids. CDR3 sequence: CASSYPGWTEAFF. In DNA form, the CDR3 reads TGTGCCAGCAGTTACCCCGGGTGGACTGAAGCTTTCTTT.

The CDR3 DNA is TGTGCCAGCAGCGTACGGAACTATGGCTACACCTTC. The encoded protein is CASSVRNYGYTF. The gene calls are TRBV9 and TRBJ1-2; no clear D gene. Germline V gene lookup returns CDR1 SGDLS and CDR2 YYNGEE. The germline V and J ends were trimmed by 1 base and 2 bases, with 3 bases remaining between them. The CDR3 runs to 12 residues. The full variable domain, its missing parts supplied by reference TRBV9 and TRBJ1-2, is DSGVTQTPKHLITATGQRVTLRCSPRSGDLSVYWYQQSLDQGLQFLIQYYNGEERAKGNILERFSAQQFPDLHSELNLSSLELGDSALYFCASSVRNYGYTFGSGTRLTVV.

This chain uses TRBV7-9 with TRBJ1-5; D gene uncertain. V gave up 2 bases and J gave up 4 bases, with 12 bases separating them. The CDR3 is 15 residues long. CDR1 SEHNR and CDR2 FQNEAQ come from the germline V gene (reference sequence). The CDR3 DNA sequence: TGTGCCAGCAGCTTAACCCACGGGGAGAATCAGCCCCAGCATTTT. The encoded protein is CASSLTHGENQPQHF. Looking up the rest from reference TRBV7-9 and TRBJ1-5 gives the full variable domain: DTGVSQNPRHKITKRGQNVTFRCDPISEHNRLYWYRQTLGQGPEFLTYFQNEAQLEKSRLLSDRFSAERPKGSFSTLEIQRTEQGDSAMYLCASSLTHGENQPQHFGDGTRLSIL.

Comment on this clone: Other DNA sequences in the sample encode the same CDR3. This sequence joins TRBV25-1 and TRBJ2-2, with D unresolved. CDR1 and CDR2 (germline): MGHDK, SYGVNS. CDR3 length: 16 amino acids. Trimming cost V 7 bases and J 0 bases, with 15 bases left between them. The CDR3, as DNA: TGTGCCAGCAATCTAGGCAGAGACACGAACACCGGGGAGCTGTTTTTT. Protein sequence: CASNLGRDTNTGELFF.

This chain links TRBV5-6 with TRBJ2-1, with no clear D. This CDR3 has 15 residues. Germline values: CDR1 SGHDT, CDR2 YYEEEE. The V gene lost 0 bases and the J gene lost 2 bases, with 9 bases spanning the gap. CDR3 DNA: TGTGCCAGCAGCTTGGAAGTGGGCGCCTACAATGAGCAGTTCTTC. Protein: CASSLEVGAYNEQFF.

This CDR3 reads CASSDGKWGYEQYV. The DNA of the CDR3 is TGTGCCAGCAGTGATGGAAAGTGGGGCTACGAGCAGTACGTC. The chain couples TRBV6-1 to TRBJ2-7, with no clear D. From germline, CDR1 is MNHNS and CDR2 SASEGT. This CDR3 is built from 14 residues. V was shortened by 3 bases and J by 3 bases, with 12 bases between the two germline ends.

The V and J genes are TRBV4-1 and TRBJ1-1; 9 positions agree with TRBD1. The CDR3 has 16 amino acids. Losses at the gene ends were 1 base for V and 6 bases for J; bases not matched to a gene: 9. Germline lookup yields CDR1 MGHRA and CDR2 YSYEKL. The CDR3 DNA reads TGCGCCAGCAGCCAAGCGGACAGGGGAATCCTTTCTGAAGCTTTCTTT. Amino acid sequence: CASSQADRGILSEAFF.

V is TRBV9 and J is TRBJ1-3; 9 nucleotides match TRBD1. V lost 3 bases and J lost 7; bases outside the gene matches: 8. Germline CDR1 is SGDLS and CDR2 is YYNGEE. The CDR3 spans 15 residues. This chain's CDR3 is CASSAAGTGYNTIYF. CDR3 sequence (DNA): TGTGCCAGCAGCGCCGCCGGGACAGGGTACAACACCATATATTTT.

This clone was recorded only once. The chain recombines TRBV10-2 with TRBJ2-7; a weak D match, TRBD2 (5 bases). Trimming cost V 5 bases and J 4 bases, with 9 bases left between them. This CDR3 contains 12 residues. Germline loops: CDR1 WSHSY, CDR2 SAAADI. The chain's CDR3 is CASSTSPYEQYF. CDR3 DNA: TGCGCCAGCAGTACTAGTCCGTACGAGCAGTACTTC.

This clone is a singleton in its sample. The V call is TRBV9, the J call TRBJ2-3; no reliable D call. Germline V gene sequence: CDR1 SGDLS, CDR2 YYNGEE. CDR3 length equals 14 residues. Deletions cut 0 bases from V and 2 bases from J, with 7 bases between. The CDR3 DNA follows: TGTGCCAGCAGCGTAGATGGGGTCACAGATACGCAGTATTTT. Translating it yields CASSVDGVTDTQYF.

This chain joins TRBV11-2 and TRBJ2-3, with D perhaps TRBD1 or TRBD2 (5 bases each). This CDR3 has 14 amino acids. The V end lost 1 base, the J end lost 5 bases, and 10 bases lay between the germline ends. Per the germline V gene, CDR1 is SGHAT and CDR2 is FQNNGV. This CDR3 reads CASSLAGPEDTQYF. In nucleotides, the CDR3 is TGTGCCAGCAGCTTAGCGGGGCCTGAAGATACGCAGTATTTT.

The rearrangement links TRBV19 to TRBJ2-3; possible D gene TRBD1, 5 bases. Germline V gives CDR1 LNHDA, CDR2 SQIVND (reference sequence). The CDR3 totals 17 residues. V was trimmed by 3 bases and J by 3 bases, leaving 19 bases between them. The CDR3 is CASSIGFQGIKTDTQYF. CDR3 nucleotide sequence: TGTGCCAGTAGTATTGGTTTTCAGGGAATTAAGACAGATACGCAGTATTTT.